These 24 T cell receptor beta chains share one sample of origin, sequenced in a study of T cells in Graves' hyperthyroidism and ophthalmopathy. What was amplified from RNA transcripts were TCR beta CDR3 regions. When the TCR CDR3 underwent first-round RT-PCR, the HTBI primer set was used. TCRdb passed the multiplex PCR reads through MiXCR, listing each CDR3 protein once. The sample contains approximately 620,000 distinct CDR3 sequences, approximately 14% of which appear only once. Sequenced: blood. The receptors originated from a woman aged 25 to 45 with Graves' hyperthyroidism that later progressed to Graves' ophthalmopathy.

This clonotype was counted ten times or more. This chain uses TRBV20-1 with TRBJ2-5, with 12 bases matching TRBD1. Unmatched junction bases numbered 22, after V lost 0 bases and J lost 2 bases. This CDR3 is built from 22 residues. Germline values: CDR1 DFQATT, CDR2 SNEGSKA (reference sequence). The CDR3 nucleotides are TGCAGTGCTAGAGATCTCGGGGACAGGGGGCTGTACAGCGGGAGGGGACAAGAGACCCAGTACTTC. Translating gives CSARDLGDRGLYSGRGQETQYF.

This clonotype was found many times. DNA of the CDR3: TGTGCCTGGAGTGTAGGAGTGGGACAGACGAACACTGAAGCTTTCTTT. Its protein is CAWSVGVGQTNTEAFF. The rearrangement links TRBV30 to TRBJ1-1; 7 bases are a match to TRBD1. The CDR3 covers 16 residues. Trimming removed 0 bases from V and 1 base from J; junction bases left unmatched: 8. Germline CDR1 reads GTSNPN; CDR2 reads SVGIG (reference sequence).

This clonotype was seen repeatedly, ten times or more. V and J are TRBV28 and TRBJ2-2; D possibly corresponds to TRBD2 (5 bases). The CDR3 is 15 amino acids. Per germline, CDR1 MDHEN and CDR2 SYDVKM. V was shortened by 5 bases and J by 8 bases, with 18 bases between the two germline ends. The CDR3 sequence is CASSVDLKGPGELFF. As DNA, the CDR3 is TGTGCCAGCAGTGTGGACTTGAAAGGACCGGGGGAGCTGTTTTTT.

There are many counts of this clonotype. The chain carries TRBV7-9 and TRBJ2-7; D gene uncertain. This CDR3 has 13 amino acids. V was clipped by 4 bases and J by 3 bases, with 10 bases between them. Germline-derived CDR1 and CDR2 are SEHNR and FQNEAQ (reference sequence). The CDR3 reads CASSYRDRYEQYF. As DNA, the CDR3 is TGTGCCAGCAGCTACAGAGACCGCTACGAGCAGTACTTC. The variable domain in full, completed from reference TRBV7-9 and TRBJ2-7, reads DTGVSQNPRHKITKRGQNVTFRCDPISEHNRLYWYRQTLGQGPEFLTYFQNEAQLEKSRLLSDRFSAERPKGSFSTLEIQRTEQGDSAMYLCASSYRDRYEQYFGPGTRLTVT.

This rearrangement joins TRBV12-3 or TRBV12-4 to TRBJ1-6, with TRBD1 as a possible D gene (6 bases). The length of the CDR3 is 14 residues. Trimming removed 6 bases from V and 14 bases from J, with 20 bases in between. CDR3 sequence: CASSLGRLGTTLHF. The CDR3, as DNA: TGTGCCAGCAGCCTGGGACGGTTAGGGACAACCCTCCACTTT.

The chain recombines TRBV3-1 with TRBJ1-3, with D possibly being TRBD1 (5 bases). In germline, CDR1 is LGHDT, CDR2 YNNKEL (reference sequence). This CDR3 contains 15 residues. The V end lost 4 bases, the J end lost 0 bases, and 10 bases lay between the germline ends. The CDR3, as DNA: TGTGCCAGCAGCCCGGGACTATTCTCTGGAAACACCATATATTTT. It translates to CASSPGLFSGNTIYF.

This clonotype has ten or more counts. The rearrangement joins TRBV30 to TRBJ1-2; a weak D match, TRBD1 (6 bases). CDR1 is GTSNPN, CDR2 SVGIG, per germline (reference sequence). CDR3 length: 13 residues. The germline V and J ends were trimmed by 2 bases and 6 bases, with 13 bases remaining between them. The CDR3 DNA reads as TGTGCCTGGAGTAGGGGGGATTGGGATGGCTACACCTTC. Amino acids: CAWSRGDWDGYTF.

This clonotype was found a few times. Here the CDR3 reads CASSPPLAGGAYEQFF. The CDR3 DNA is TGTGCCAGCAGCCCCCCACTAGCGGGAGGGGCGTATGAGCAGTTCTTC. This rearrangement joins TRBV3-1 to TRBJ2-1, with 13 bases fitting TRBD2. The length of the CDR3 is 16 residues. Germline V lookup: CDR1 LGHDT, CDR2 YNNKEL (reference sequence). The trim removed 4 bases at V and 8 bases at J, leaving 8 bases unmatched.

The rearrangement joins TRBV25-1 to TRBJ2-1; 10 bases fit TRBD2. The CDR3 loop spans 15 amino acids. Germline V lookup: CDR1 MGHDK, CDR2 SYGVNS. Trimming at V came to 6 bases and at J to 4 bases, leaving 6 bases not matched to a gene. The CDR3 protein is CASRERTSGYNEQFF. The CDR3 region has the DNA TGTGCCAGCAGAGAAAGGACTAGCGGATACAATGAGCAGTTCTTC.

This clonotype was recorded a few times. J is TRBJ1-3 and V is TRBV30; D call uncertain. The CDR3 length is 13 residues. In germline, CDR1 is GTSNPN, CDR2 SVGIG (reference sequence). Trimming removed 0 bases from V and 0 bases from J, with 3 bases in between. In DNA, the CDR3 is TGTGCCTGGAGTGTACACTCTGGAAACACCATATATTTT. Protein sequence: CAWSVHSGNTIYF.

This clonotype was detected many times. This rearrangement joins TRBV5-1 to TRBJ1-1; D remains ambiguous. Per germline, CDR1 SGHRS and CDR2 YFSETQ. This CDR3 spans 13 amino acids. With 5 bases removed from V and 1 base from J, the gap between germline ends came to 9 bases. The CDR3 coding sequence is TGCGCCAGCAGTCCGGCAGGGAACACTGAAGCTTTCTTT. This codes for CASSPAGNTEAFF.

The chain is built from TRBV24-1 and TRBJ2-2; possibly TRBD2 for D (7 bases). Per the germline V gene, CDR1 is KGHDR and CDR2 is SFDVKD. The length of the CDR3 is 14 residues. V was clipped by 12 bases and J by 2 bases, with 15 bases between them. DNA of the CDR3: TGTGCCTCCTCACAGGGACTAAACACCGGGGAGCTGTTTTTT. Translation: CASSQGLNTGELFF.

This chain connects TRBV20-1 to TRBJ2-3, with D unresolved. From germline, CDR1 is DFQATT and CDR2 SNEGSKA (reference sequence). This CDR3 spans 16 amino acids. V was clipped by 6 bases and J by 6 bases, with 25 bases between them. The CDR3 loop reads CSAARIGEVNVDTQYF. CDR3 nucleotide sequence: TGCAGTGCCGCTCGTATAGGCGAGGTTAATGTGGATACGCAGTATTTT.

This clonotype was detected ten times or more. CDR3 in amino acids: CASSLGTALNTEAFF. Written as DNA, the CDR3 is TGTGCCAGCAGCTTAGGGACGGCCCTTAACACTGAAGCTTTCTTT. This chain joins TRBV11-2 and TRBJ1-1; no clear D. Per the germline V gene, CDR1 is SGHAT and CDR2 is FQNNGV. V was shortened by 1 base and J by 2 bases, with 11 bases between the two germline ends. This CDR3 contains 15 residues.

In regard to this clonotype: At one end, the junction sequence differs from germline, possibly due to a read error. CDR3: CASSPRTSGVNNEQFF. The CDR3 DNA follows: TGTGCTAGCAGCCCTCGGACTAGCGGGGTGAACAATGAGCAGTTCTTC. The chain links TRBV7-7 to TRBJ2-1; 12 positions agree with TRBD2. CDR1 is SSHAT, CDR2 FNYEAQ, per germline (reference sequence). The CDR3 extends over 16 amino acids.

This clonotype came up many times. The rearrangement joins TRBV7-3 to TRBJ2-5, with D perhaps TRBD2 (6 bases). Germline CDR1 reads SGHTA; CDR2 reads FQGTGA. The CDR3 runs to 15 residues. The V end was cut by 2 bases, the J end by 2 bases, with 12 bases between. The CDR3 DNA sequence: TGTGCCAGCAGCTTAGGAGGGCGAGCTCAAGAGACCCAGTACTTC. Amino acids: CASSLGGRAQETQYF.

This clonotype has a handful of counts. A much bigger clone sits one base away, suggesting this may be a read error. CDR3: CVSNTPGSSYEQYF. DNA for the CDR3: TGTGTCAGCAATACTCCAGGAAGCTCCTACGAGCAGTACTTC. V is TRBV28 and J is TRBJ2-7; the D is unclear. The germline CDR1 and CDR2 sequences are MDHEN and SYDVKM. This CDR3 has 14 amino acids.

This clonotype was counted ten times or more. This chain uses TRBV12-3 or TRBV12-4 with TRBJ1-6; D gene ambiguous. V was trimmed by 2 bases and J by 8 bases, leaving 4 bases between them. This CDR3 is 12 amino acids long. The CDR3 DNA sequence: TGTGCCAGCAGTTTATCAGATTCACCCCTCCACTTT. It codes for CASSLSDSPLHF.

This chain uses TRBV27 with TRBJ1-2, with TRBD1 identical over 9 bases. Trimming took 10 bases from V and 6 from J; bases not matched to a gene: 9. Per the germline V gene, CDR1 is MNHEY and CDR2 is SMNVEV (reference sequence). The CDR3 extends over 13 amino acids. Here the CDR3 reads CATSVGQGHGYTF. CDR3 DNA: TGTGCCACCTCAGTGGGACAGGGTCATGGCTACACCTTC.

This clonotype was counted ten times or more. The V and J genes are TRBV18 and TRBJ1-1, with 8 bases fitting TRBD1. This CDR3 is built from 16 residues. V gave up 3 bases and J gave up 3 bases; unmatched junction bases: 9. Germline V lookup: CDR1 KGHSH, CDR2 LQKENI. CDR3 sequence (DNA): TGTGCCAGCTCACCCAGGACTACAGGGGGAGACACTGAAGCTTTCTTT. As protein: CASSPRTTGGDTEAFF.

At least ten counts were recorded for this clonotype. J is TRBJ2-5 and V is TRBV30; TRBD2 is a possible D gene (5 bases). The V gene's germline CDR1 is GTSNPN and CDR2 SVGIG (reference sequence). This CDR3 spans 12 amino acids. V gave up 5 bases and J gave up 5 bases, with 12 bases separating them. The CDR3 protein is CAWSSRGETQYF. The CDR3 DNA follows: TGTGCCTGGTCTTCAAGAGGGGAGACCCAGTACTTC.

Ten or more counts support this clonotype. The chain recombines TRBV3-1 with TRBJ2-6; no clear D gene. The germline gives CDR1 LGHDT, CDR2 YNNKEL (reference sequence). The V and J ends lost 1 base and 2 bases respectively, with 3 bases between them. This CDR3 comprises 14 residues. Here the CDR3 DNA reads TGTGCCAGCAGCCAAGGGGCTGGGGCCAACGTCCTGACTTTC. Protein sequence: CASSQGAGANVLTF.

Ten or more counts support this clonotype. The chain recombines TRBV30 with TRBJ1-4; maybe TRBD1 (6 bases). The CDR3 consists of 15 residues. Trimming took off 0 bases at V and 0 bases at J, with 8 bases between the two ends. Germline CDR1 and CDR2: GTSNPN and SVGIG (reference sequence). CDR3 region: CAWSVKGATNEKLFF. CDR3 nucleotides: TGTGCCTGGAGTGTCAAGGGGGCAACTAATGAAAAACTGTTTTTT.

The sample holds many counts of this clonotype. This sequence joins TRBV12-3 or TRBV12-4 and TRBJ2-3; unclear D gene. V lost 7 bases and J 2 bases, leaving 25 bases between the germline ends. The CDR3 covers 18 residues. In DNA form, the CDR3 reads TGTGCCAGCACTTACTCCAGTAAGTTTCGACAAGACACAGATACGCAGTATTTT. It yields the protein CASTYSSKFRQDTDTQYF.